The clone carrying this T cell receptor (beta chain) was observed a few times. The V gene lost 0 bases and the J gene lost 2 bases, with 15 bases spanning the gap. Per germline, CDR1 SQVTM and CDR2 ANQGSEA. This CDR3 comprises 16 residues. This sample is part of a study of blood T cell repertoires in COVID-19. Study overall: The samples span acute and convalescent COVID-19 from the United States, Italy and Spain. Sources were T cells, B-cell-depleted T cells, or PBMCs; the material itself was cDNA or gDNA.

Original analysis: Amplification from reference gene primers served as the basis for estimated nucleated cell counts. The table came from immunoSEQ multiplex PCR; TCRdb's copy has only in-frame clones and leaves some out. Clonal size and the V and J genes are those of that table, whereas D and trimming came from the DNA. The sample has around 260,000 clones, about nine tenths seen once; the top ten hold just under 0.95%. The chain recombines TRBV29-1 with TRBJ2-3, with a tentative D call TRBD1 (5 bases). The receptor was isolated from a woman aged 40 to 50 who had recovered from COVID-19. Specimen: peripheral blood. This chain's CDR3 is CSVEDWTTQATDTQYF. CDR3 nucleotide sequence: TGCAGCGTTGAAGATTGGACAACCCAGGCCACAGATACGCAGTATTTT.